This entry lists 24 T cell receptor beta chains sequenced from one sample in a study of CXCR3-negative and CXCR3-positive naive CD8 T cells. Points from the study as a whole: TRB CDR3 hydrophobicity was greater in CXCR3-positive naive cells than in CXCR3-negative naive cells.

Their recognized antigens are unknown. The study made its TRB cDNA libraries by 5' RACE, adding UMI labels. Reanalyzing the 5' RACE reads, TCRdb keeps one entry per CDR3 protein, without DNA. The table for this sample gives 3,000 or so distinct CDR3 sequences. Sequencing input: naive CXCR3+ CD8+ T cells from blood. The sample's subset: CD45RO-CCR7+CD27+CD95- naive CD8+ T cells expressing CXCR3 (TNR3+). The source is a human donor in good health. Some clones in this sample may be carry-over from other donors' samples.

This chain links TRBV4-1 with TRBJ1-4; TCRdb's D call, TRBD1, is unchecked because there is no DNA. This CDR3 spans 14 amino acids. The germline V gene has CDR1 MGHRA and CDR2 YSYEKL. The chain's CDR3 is CASSVGTVYEKLFF.

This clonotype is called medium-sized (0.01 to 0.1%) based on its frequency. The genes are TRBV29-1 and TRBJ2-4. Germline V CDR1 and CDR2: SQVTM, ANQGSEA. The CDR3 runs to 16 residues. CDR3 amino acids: CSVELRQPLAKNIQYF. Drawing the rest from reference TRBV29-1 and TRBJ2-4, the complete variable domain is SAVISQKPSRDICQRGTSLTIQCQVDSQVTMMFWYRQQPGQSLTLIATANQGSEATYESGFVIDKFPISRPNLTFSTLTVSNMSPEDSSIYLCSVELRQPLAKNIQYFGAGTRLSVL.

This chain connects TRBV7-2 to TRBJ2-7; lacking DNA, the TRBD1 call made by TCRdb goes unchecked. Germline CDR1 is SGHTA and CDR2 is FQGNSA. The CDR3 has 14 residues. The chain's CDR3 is CASSLGGFSYEQYF.

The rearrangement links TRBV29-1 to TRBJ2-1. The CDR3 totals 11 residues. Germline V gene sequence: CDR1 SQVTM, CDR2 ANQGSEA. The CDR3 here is CSVESYNEQFF.

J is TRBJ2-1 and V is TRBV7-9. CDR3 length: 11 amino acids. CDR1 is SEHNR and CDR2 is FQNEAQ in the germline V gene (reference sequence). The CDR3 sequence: CASSSSNEQFF. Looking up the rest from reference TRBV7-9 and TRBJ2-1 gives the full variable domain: DTGVSQNPRHKITKRGQNVTFRCDPISEHNRLYWYRQTLGQGPEFLTYFQNEAQLEKSRLLSDRFSAERPKGSFSTLEIQRTEQGDSAMYLCASSSSNEQFFGPGTRLTVL.

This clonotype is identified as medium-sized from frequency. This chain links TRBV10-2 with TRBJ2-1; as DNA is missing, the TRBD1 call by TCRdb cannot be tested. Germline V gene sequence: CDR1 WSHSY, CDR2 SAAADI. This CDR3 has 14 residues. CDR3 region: CASSDGIEGGEQFF.

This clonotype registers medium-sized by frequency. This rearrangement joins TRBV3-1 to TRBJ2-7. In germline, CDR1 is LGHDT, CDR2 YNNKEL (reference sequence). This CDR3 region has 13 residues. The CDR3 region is CASSQDRNYEQYF.

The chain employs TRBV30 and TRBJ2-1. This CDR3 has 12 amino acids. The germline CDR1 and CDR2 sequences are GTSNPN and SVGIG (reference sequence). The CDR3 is CARTGNYNEQFF. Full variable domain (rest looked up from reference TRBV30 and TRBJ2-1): SQTIHQWPATLVQPVGSPLSLECTVEGTSNPNLYWYRQAAGRGLQLLFYSVGIGQISSEVPQNLSASRPQDRQFILSSKKLLLSDSGFYLCARTGNYNEQFFGPGTRLTVL.

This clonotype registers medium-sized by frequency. CDR3 region: CSGAGENEQFF. The genes are TRBV29-1 and TRBJ2-1; lacking DNA, the TRBD2 call made by TCRdb goes unchecked. The CDR3 has 11 residues. The germline V gene encodes CDR1 SQVTM and CDR2 ANQGSEA.

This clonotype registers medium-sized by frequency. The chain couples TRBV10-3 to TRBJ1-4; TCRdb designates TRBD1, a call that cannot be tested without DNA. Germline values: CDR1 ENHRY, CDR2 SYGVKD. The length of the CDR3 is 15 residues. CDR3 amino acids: CAISEQVGENEKLFF.

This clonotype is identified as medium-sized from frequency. CDR3 sequence reads: CASSLEEGLEAFF. The J gene is TRBJ1-1, the V gene TRBV11-2. Germline V gives CDR1 SGHAT, CDR2 FQNNGV. The CDR3 length is 13 residues.

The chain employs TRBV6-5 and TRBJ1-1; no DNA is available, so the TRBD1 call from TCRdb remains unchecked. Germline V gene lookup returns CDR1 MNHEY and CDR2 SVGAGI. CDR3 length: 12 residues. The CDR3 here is CASSQRQNEAFF.

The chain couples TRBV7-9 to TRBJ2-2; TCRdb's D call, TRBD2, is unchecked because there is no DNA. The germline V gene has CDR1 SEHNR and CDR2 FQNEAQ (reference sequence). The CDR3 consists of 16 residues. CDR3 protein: CASSEMTGRAFGELFF.

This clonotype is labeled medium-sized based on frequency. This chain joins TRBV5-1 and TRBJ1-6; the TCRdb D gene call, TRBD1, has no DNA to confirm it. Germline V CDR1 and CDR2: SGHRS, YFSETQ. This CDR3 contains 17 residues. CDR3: CASSSTRTGIYNSPLHF. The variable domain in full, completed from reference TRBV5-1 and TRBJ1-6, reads KAGVTQTPRYLIKTRGQQVTLSCSPISGHRSVSWYQQTPGQGLQFLFEYFSETQRNKGNFPGRFSGRQFSNSRSEMNVSTLELGDSALYLCASSSTRTGIYNSPLHFGNGTRLTVT.

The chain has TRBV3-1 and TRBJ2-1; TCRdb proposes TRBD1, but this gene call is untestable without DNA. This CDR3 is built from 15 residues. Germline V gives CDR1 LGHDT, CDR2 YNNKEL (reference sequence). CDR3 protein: CASSQDWDRAYEQFF.

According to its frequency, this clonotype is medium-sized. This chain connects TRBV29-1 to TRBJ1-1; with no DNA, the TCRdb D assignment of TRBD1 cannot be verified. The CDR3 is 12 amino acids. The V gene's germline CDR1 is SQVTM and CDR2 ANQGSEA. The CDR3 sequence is CSGRQGTTEAFF.

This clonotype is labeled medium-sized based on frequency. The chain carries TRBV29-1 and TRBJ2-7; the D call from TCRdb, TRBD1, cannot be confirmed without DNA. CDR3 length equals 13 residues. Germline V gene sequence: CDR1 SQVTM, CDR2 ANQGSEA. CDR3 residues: CSVAGGFSYEQYF.

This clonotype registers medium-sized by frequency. The CDR3: CSVAGGWDRVYNEQFF. V usage is TRBV29-1 and J usage is TRBJ2-1; checking the TCRdb D call of TRBD1 is not possible without DNA. Per the germline V gene, CDR1 is SQVTM and CDR2 is ANQGSEA. The CDR3 is 16 residues long.

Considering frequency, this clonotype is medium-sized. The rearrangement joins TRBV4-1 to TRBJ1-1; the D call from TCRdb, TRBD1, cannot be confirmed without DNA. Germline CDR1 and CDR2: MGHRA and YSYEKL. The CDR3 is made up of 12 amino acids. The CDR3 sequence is CASSGQGSEAFF.

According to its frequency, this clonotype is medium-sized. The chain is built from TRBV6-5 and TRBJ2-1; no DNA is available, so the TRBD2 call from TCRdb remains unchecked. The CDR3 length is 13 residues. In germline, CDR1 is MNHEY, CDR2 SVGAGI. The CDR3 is CASSQGPYNEQFF.

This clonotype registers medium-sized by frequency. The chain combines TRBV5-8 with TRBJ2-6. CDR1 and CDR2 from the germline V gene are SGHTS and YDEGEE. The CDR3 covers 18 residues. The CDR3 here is CASSLESGFATGANVLTF.

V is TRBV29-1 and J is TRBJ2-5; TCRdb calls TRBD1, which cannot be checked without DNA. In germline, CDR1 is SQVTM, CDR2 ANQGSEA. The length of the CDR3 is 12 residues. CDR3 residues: CSDQGLEETQYF. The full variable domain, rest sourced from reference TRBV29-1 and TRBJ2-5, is SAVISQKPSRDICQRGTSLTIQCQVDSQVTMMFWYRQQPGQSLTLIATANQGSEATYESGFVIDKFPISRPNLTFSTLTVSNMSPEDSSIYLCSDQGLEETQYFGPGTRLLVL.

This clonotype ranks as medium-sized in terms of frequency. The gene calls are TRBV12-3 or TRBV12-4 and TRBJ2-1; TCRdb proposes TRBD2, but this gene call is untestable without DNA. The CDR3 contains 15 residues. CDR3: CASSRTSPGTNEQFF.

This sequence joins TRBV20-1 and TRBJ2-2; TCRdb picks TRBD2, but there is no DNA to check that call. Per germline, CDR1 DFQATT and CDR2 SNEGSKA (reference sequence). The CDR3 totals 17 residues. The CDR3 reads CSAREGLAGAVTGELFF.